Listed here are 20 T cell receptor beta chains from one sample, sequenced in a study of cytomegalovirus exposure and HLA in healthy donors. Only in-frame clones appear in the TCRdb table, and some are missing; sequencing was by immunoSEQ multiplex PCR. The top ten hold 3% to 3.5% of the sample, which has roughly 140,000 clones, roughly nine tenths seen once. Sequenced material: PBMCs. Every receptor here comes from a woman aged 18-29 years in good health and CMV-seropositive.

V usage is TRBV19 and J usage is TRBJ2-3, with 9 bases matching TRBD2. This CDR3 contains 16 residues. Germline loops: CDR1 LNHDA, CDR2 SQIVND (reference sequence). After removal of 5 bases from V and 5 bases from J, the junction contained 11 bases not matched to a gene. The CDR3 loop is CASSPRGGRGGDTQYF. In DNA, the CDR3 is TGTGCCAGTAGTCCCCGGGGCGGGAGGGGTGGAGATACGCAGTATTTT. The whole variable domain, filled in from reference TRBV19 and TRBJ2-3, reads DGGITQSPKYLFRKEGQNVTLSCEQNLNHDAMYWYRQDPGQGLRLIYYSQIVNDFQKGDIAEGYSVSREKKESFPLTVTSAQKNPTAFYLCASSPRGGRGGDTQYFGPGTRLTVL.

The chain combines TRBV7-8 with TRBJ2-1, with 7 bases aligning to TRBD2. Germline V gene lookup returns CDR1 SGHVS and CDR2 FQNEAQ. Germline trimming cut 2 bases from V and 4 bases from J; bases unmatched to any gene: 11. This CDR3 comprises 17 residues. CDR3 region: CASSLFTGGLPYNEQFF. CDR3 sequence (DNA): TGTGCCAGCAGCTTATTCACGGGAGGCCTCCCGTACAATGAGCAGTTCTTC.

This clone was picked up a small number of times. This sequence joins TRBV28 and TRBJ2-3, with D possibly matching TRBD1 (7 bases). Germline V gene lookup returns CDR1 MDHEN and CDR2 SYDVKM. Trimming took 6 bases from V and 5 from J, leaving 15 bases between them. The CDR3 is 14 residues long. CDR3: CASSPPRGVDTQYF. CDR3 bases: TGTGCCAGCAGCCCGCCCAGGGGGGTAGATACGCAGTATTTT.

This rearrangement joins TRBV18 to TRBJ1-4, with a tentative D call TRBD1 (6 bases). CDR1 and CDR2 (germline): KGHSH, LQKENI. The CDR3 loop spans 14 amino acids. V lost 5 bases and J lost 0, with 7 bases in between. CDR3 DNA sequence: TGTGCCAGCTCATCAGGGGCAACTAATGAAAAACTGTTTTTT. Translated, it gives CASSSGATNEKLFF.

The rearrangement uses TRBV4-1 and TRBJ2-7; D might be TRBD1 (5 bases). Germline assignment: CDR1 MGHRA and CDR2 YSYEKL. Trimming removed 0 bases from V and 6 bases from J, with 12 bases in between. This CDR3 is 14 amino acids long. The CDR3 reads CASSQDLLGLEQYF. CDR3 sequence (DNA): TGCGCCAGCAGCCAAGATCTACTGGGGCTCGAGCAGTACTTC.

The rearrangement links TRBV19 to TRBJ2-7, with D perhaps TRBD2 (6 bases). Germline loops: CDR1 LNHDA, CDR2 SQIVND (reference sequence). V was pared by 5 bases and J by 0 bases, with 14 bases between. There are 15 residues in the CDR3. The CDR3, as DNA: TGTGCCAGTAGTGCCAGCTCCGGGGGCTCCTACGAGCAGTACTTC. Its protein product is CASSASSGGSYEQYF.

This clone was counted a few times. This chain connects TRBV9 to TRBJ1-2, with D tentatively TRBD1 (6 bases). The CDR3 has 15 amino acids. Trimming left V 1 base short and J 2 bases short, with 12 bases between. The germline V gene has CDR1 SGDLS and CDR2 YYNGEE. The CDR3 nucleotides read TGTGCCAGCAGCGTAACTCCAGGGGAAAACTATGGCTACACCTTC. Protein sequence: CASSVTPGENYGYTF.

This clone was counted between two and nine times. The CDR3 sequence is CASSLGPPGEQYF. The CDR3 DNA sequence: TGTGCCAGCAGCTTAGGCCCCCCCGGCGAGCAGTACTTC. The chain uses TRBV7-6 and TRBJ2-7, with D unresolved. V was clipped by 1 base and J by 6 bases, with 10 bases between them. Germline V gene lookup returns CDR1 SGHVS and CDR2 FNYEAQ. This CDR3 is 13 amino acids long.

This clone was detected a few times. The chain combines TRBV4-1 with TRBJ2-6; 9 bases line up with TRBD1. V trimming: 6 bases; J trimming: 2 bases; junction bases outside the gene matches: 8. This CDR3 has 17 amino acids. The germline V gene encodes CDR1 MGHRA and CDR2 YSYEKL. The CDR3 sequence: CASSGQGTTPGANVLTF. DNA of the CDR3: TGCGCCAGCAGTGGACAGGGGACTACTCCTGGGGCCAACGTCCTGACTTTC.

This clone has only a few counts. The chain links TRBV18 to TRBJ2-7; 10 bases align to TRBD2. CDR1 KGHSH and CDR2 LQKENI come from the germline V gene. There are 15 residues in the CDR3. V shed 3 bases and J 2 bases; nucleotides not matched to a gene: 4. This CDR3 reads CASSPSAGGPYEQYF. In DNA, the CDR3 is TGTGCCAGCTCACCCTCAGCGGGAGGGCCCTACGAGCAGTACTTC.

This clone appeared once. The CDR3 sequence: CASKRTGSSSYNEQFF. The CDR3 region has the DNA TGTGCCAGCAAGAGGACGGGATCTAGCTCCTACAATGAGCAGTTCTTC. The chain links TRBV28 to TRBJ2-1; TRBD2 is a possible D gene (5 bases). The germline V gene has CDR1 MDHEN and CDR2 SYDVKM. V lost 7 bases to trimming and J lost 0 bases, with 16 bases between them. The CDR3 runs to 16 residues.

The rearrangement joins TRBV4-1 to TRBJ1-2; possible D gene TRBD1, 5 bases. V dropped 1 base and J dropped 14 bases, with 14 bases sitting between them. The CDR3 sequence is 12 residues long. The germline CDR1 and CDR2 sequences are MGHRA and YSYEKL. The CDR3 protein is CASSQVGASRTF. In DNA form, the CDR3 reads TGCGCCAGCAGCCAAGTTGGGGCGTCGAGGACCTTC.

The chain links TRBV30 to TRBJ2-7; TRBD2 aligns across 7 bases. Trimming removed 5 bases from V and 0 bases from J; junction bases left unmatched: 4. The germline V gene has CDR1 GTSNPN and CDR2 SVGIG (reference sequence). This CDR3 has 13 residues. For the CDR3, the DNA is TGTGCCTGGGGAGCGGGAAGCTCCTACGAGCAGTACTTC. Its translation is CAWGAGSSYEQYF.

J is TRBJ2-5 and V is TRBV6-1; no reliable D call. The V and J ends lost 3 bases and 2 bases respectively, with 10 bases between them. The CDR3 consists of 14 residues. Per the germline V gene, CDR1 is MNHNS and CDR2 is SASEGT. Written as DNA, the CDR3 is TGTGCCAGCAGTGATACCTATAATCAAGAGACCCAGTACTTC. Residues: CASSDTYNQETQYF.

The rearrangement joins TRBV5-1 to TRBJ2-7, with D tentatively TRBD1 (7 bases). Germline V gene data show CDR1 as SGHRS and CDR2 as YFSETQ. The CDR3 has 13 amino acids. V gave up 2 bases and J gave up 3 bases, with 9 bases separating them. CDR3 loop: CASSFRGVYEQYF. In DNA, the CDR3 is TGCGCCAGCAGCTTCAGGGGGGTCTACGAGCAGTACTTC.

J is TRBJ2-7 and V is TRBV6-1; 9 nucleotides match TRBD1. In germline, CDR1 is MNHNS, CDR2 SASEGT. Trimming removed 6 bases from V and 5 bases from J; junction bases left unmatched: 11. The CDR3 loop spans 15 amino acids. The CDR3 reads CASSKREGQGNEQYF. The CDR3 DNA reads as TGTGCCAGCAGCAAAAGGGAGGGACAGGGTAACGAGCAGTACTTC.

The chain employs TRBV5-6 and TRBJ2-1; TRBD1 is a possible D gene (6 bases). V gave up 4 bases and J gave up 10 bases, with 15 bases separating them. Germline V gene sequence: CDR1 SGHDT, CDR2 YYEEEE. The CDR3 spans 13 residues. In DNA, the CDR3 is TGTGCCAGCAGCCAGTTGGGTAGGGGGGAGCAGTTCTTC. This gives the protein CASSQLGRGEQFF.

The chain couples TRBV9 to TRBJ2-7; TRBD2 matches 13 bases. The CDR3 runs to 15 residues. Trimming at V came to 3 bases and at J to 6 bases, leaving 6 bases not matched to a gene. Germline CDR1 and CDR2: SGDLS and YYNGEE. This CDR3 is CASSGGLAGVAEQYF. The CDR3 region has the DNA TGTGCCAGCAGCGGAGGACTAGCGGGAGTAGCCGAGCAGTACTTC. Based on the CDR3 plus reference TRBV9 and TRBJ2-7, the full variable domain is DSGVTQTPKHLITATGQRVTLRCSPRSGDLSVYWYQQSLDQGLQFLIQYYNGEERAKGNILERFSAQQFPDLHSELNLSSLELGDSALYFCASSGGLAGVAEQYFGPGTRLTVT.

CDR3 sequence (DNA): TGTGCCAGCAGTGTCTCGGGACTAGCGGGACAAAGCTCCTACAATGAGCAGTTCTTC. It encodes CASSVSGLAGQSSYNEQFF. This chain links TRBV6-4 with TRBJ2-1, with TRBD2 matching 13 bases. The CDR3 covers 19 residues. Germline V gene lookup returns CDR1 MRHNA and CDR2 SNTAGT. V gave up 4 bases and J gave up 0 bases; unmatched junction bases: 9.

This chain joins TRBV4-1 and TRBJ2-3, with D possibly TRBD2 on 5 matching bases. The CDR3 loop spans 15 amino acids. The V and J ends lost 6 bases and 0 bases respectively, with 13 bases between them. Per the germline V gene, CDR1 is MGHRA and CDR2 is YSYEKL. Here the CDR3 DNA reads TGCGCCAGCAGGACCGCACTAGTGAGCACAGATACGCAGTATTTT. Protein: CASRTALVSTDTQYF.